These 27 T cell receptor beta chains were all obtained from the same sample, sequenced in a study of blood T cell repertoires in COVID-19. Sequenced by immunoSEQ multiplex PCR; TCRdb stores in-frame clones only, minus some. Seen here are 200,000 or so clones, roughly four fifths observed once, and the top ten hold under 5.5%. The sample taken for sequencing was peripheral blood. All receptors come from a woman aged 25-40 years with acute or convalescent COVID-19.

The rearrangement uses TRBV27 and TRBJ2-2; D gene uncertain. The CDR3 sequence is 14 residues long. In germline, CDR1 is MNHEY, CDR2 SMNVEV (reference sequence). V dropped 6 bases and J dropped 1 base, with 9 bases sitting between them. Written as DNA, the CDR3 is TGTGCCAGCAGCACCTACGGGAACACCGGGGAGCTGTTTTTT. This sequence encodes CASSTYGNTGELFF.

The V gene is TRBV3-1 (or the pseudogene TRBV3-2), the J gene TRBJ1-3; no clear D. This CDR3 has 17 amino acids. Germline V gene data show CDR1 as LGHDT and CDR2 as YNNKEL (reference sequence). Trimming took off 1 base at V and 1 base at J, with 14 bases between the two ends. The CDR3 here is CASSQAVTLISGNTIYF. CDR3 in DNA: TGTGCCAGCAGCCAAGCTGTGACACTCATATCTGGAAACACCATATATTTT.

The V and J genes are TRBV29-1 and TRBJ1-1, with 8 bases matching TRBD1. This CDR3 contains 12 residues. Germline V CDR1 and CDR2: SQVTM, ANQGSEA. J gave up 9 bases and V 7 bases, and 10 bases lay outside the gene matches. CDR3 loop: CSGQGAQAKAFF. The DNA of the CDR3 is TGCAGCGGGCAGGGGGCGCAGGCCAAAGCTTTCTTT. The complete variable domain, with remaining parts taken from reference TRBV29-1 and TRBJ1-1, reads SAVISQKPSRDICQRGTSLTIQCQVDSQVTMMFWYRQQPGQSLTLIATANQGSEATYESGFVIDKFPISRPNLTFSTLTVSNMSPEDSSIYLCSGQGAQAKAFFGQGTRLTVV.

This clone has only a few counts. The chain has TRBV30 and TRBJ2-1; a weak D match, TRBD2 (6 bases). The V and J ends lost 1 base and 5 bases respectively, with 15 bases between them. There are 15 residues in the CDR3. Per germline, CDR1 GTSNPN and CDR2 SVGIG (reference sequence). This CDR3 is CAWSEGLAPDNEQFF. The CDR3 coding sequence is TGTGCCTGGAGTGAAGGGCTAGCGCCCGACAATGAGCAGTTCTTC.

This sequence joins TRBV11-2 and TRBJ2-1; D is undetermined. Trimming took off 4 bases at V and 7 bases at J, with 11 bases between the two ends. CDR3 size: 13 residues. The germline V gene has CDR1 SGHAT and CDR2 FQNNGV. CDR3 amino acids: CASSYQTGNEQFF. CDR3 nucleotide sequence: TGTGCCAGCAGCTACCAGACCGGGAATGAGCAGTTCTTC.

V and J are TRBV18 and TRBJ1-6; TRBD1 matches at 10 bases. Germline V gene lookup returns CDR1 KGHSH and CDR2 LQKENI. The CDR3 runs to 17 residues. Trimming cost V 3 bases and J 2 bases; bases outside gene matches: 4. The CDR3 region has the DNA TGTGCCAGCTCACCGCGGACAGGGGGGACCTATAATTCACCCCTCCACTTT. This sequence encodes CASSPRTGGTYNSPLHF.

This chain joins TRBV24-1 and TRBJ2-1; the D gene is possibly TRBD2 (5 bases). V was trimmed by 10 bases and J by 3 bases, leaving 9 bases between them. The CDR3 consists of 12 residues. Germline V gene data show CDR1 as KGHDR and CDR2 as SFDVKD. The chain's CDR3 is CATSSVYNEQFF. The CDR3 DNA sequence: TGTGCCACTAGTAGCGTCTACAATGAGCAGTTCTTC.

This clone has just a few counts. The chain employs TRBV4-2 and TRBJ1-3; the match to TRBD1 covers 8 bases. CDR1 LGHNA and CDR2 YNFKEQ come from the germline V gene. V lost 1 base and J lost 4; bases outside the gene matches: 9. The CDR3 contains 17 residues. This CDR3 is CASSQVQQGAGGNTIYF. CDR3 bases: TGTGCCAGCAGCCAAGTCCAGCAGGGGGCCGGCGGAAACACCATATATTTT.

This sequence joins TRBV11-2 and TRBJ1-3; 8 nucleotides match TRBD1. CDR1 is SGHAT and CDR2 is FQNNGV in the germline V gene. Unmatched junction bases numbered 7, after V lost 5 bases and J lost 4 bases. The CDR3 spans 15 residues. CDR3 sequence (DNA): TGTGCCAGCAGCCGGACAGGGCTGGGAGGAAACACCATATATTTT. This codes for CASSRTGLGGNTIYF.

This chain joins TRBV5-1 and TRBJ2-7; the match to TRBD2 covers 9 bases. This CDR3 has 16 residues. Trimming took 4 bases from V and 4 from J; bases not matched to a gene: 12. Germline assignment: CDR1 SGHRS and CDR2 YFSETQ. Here the CDR3 DNA reads TGCGCCAGCAGCCGAAACCGTCCAGCGGGAGGTTACGAGCAGTACTTC. Its protein product is CASSRNRPAGGYEQYF.

The chain employs TRBV28 and TRBJ2-7; TRBD2 agrees at 10 bases. The CDR3 has 21 amino acids. Germline V gene lookup returns CDR1 MDHEN and CDR2 SYDVKM. This CDR3 is CASGSEGNFLAGEPHSYEQYF. CDR3 coding DNA: TGTGCTAGTGGGTCAGAGGGAAACTTTCTAGCGGGAGAGCCCCACTCCTACGAGCAGTACTTC.

The V call is TRBV10-3, the J call TRBJ1-1; D is uncertain. Germline V gene sequence: CDR1 ENHRY, CDR2 SYGVKD. Trimming removed 6 bases at V and 2 bases at J, with 13 bases between. The CDR3 contains 14 residues. CDR3 nucleotide sequence: TGTGCCATCAGCCGAGGCGGGGAAAACACTGAAGCTTTCTTT. Protein: CAISRGGENTEAFF.

A remark on this clone: Compared with germline, one end of the junction differs, possibly owing to a read error. This chain joins TRBV11-3 and TRBJ2-1, with a weak D call TRBD2 (7 bases). Germline CDR1 SGHNT, CDR2 YENEEA. The CDR3 runs to 14 residues. The CDR3 coding sequence is TGTGCCAGCAGTTTAGGGGGGGGCCCCTTGGAGCAGTTCTTC. Protein product: CASSLGGGPLEQFF. The variable domain in full, with the rest retrieved from reference TRBV11-3 and TRBJ2-1, is EAGVVQSPRYKIIEKKQPVAFWCNPISGHNTLYWYLQNLGQGPELLIRYENEEAVDDSQLPKDRFSAERLKGVDSTLKIQPAELGDSAVYLCASSLGGGPLEQFFGPGTRLTVL.

This chain links TRBV2 with TRBJ2-3; 12 bases match TRBD1. With V trimmed by 7 bases and J by 7 bases, 9 bases remained unmatched. The CDR3 has 15 amino acids. Per germline, CDR1 SNHLY and CDR2 FYNNEI. CDR3 sequence (DNA): TGTGCCAGCATCTACTCCGGGACAGGGGGCAATACGCAGTATTTT. Its protein is CASIYSGTGGNTQYF.

This chain uses TRBV19 with TRBJ1-5; no clear D gene. V shed 2 bases and J shed 4 bases, with 12 bases lying between them. In germline, CDR1 is LNHDA, CDR2 SQIVND (reference sequence). This CDR3 region has 15 residues. CDR3 bases: TGTGCCAGTAGTATATACCACGGAGGAAATCAGCCCCAGCATTTT. Translation gives CASSIYHGGNQPQHF.

The chain couples TRBV6-6 to TRBJ1-5, with D possibly being TRBD1 (5 bases). The V end lost 1 base, the J end lost 5 bases, and 9 bases lay between the germline ends. The germline gives CDR1 MNHNY, CDR2 SVGAGI (reference sequence). This CDR3 has 14 amino acids. The CDR3, as DNA: TGTGCCAGCAGTTACTATGGGGGGGATCAGCCCCAGCATTTT. Its translation: CASSYYGGDQPQHF.

The J gene is TRBJ1-2, the V gene TRBV5-8, with TRBD1 matching over 8 bases. CDR3 length equals 15 residues. CDR1 and CDR2 (germline): SGHTS, YDEGEE. Trimming cost V 4 bases and J 3 bases; bases outside gene matches: 8. The DNA for the CDR3 is TGTGCCAGCAGCGATCGGACAGGGAGGGACTATGGCTACACCTTC. Translating gives CASSDRTGRDYGYTF.

The V call is TRBV2, the J call TRBJ1-1, with D tentatively TRBD1 (6 bases). Germline CDR1 is SNHLY and CDR2 is FYNNEI. The CDR3 is 11 amino acids. V lost 4 bases, J lost 8 bases, and 8 bases lay in between. CDR3 loop: CASSVRGEAFF. The CDR3 DNA is TGTGCCAGCAGTGTTAGGGGGGAAGCTTTCTTT.

V gene TRBV5-5 combines with J gene TRBJ2-1, with 10 positions matching TRBD2. After removal of 0 bases from V and 15 bases from J, the junction contained 12 bases not matched to a gene. The CDR3 consists of 15 residues. CDR1 is SGHKS and CDR2 is YYEKEE in the germline V gene (reference sequence). The CDR3 DNA follows: TGTGCCAGCAGCTTGGCAGCTAGCGGGGGCCCCTCTTGGTTCTTC. It encodes CASSLAASGGPSWFF. Combining the CDR3 with reference TRBV5-5 and TRBJ2-1 gives the whole variable domain DAGVTQSPTHLIKTRGQQVTLRCSPISGHKSVSWYQQVLGQGPQFIFQYYEKEERGRGNFPDRFSARQFPNYSSELNVNALLLGDSALYLCASSLAASGGPSWFFGPGTRLTVL.

The J gene is TRBJ1-6, the V gene TRBV6-4; D is perhaps TRBD1 (6 bases). There are 13 residues in the CDR3. CDR1 MRHNA and CDR2 SNTAGT come from the germline V gene. V lost 4 bases and J lost 7, with 8 bases in between. The DNA of the CDR3 is TGTGCCAGCAGTGGCACAGGGAATTCACCCCTCCACTTT. Protein sequence: CASSGTGNSPLHF.

This chain joins TRBV5-1 and TRBJ1-3, with D uncertain. This CDR3 contains 17 residues. In germline, CDR1 is SGHRS, CDR2 YFSETQ. Trimming left V 0 bases short and J 0 bases short, with 13 bases between. CDR3 sequence: CASSLGSGGSSGNTIYF. The CDR3 nucleotides read TGCGCCAGCAGCTTGGGTTCCGGCGGGAGCTCTGGAAACACCATATATTTT.

The V call is TRBV27, the J call TRBJ2-2; tentatively, D is TRBD2 (5 bases). With 3 bases removed from V and 0 bases from J, the gap between germline ends came to 11 bases. CDR3 size: 16 residues. Germline CDR1 and CDR2: MNHEY and SMNVEV (reference sequence). CDR3 region: CASSFVRGANTGELFF. DNA for the CDR3: TGTGCCAGCAGTTTTGTTCGGGGAGCGAACACCGGGGAGCTGTTTTTT.

V and J are TRBV2 and TRBJ2-3; D unclear. Trimming removed 9 bases at V and 1 base at J, with 11 bases between. The CDR3 is made up of 13 amino acids. From germline, CDR1 is SNHLY and CDR2 FYNNEI. CDR3 DNA sequence: TGTGCCAGTTCCGTCCGGGGCACAGATACGCAGTATTTT. This translates into CASSVRGTDTQYF.

V and J are TRBV7-9 and TRBJ2-1, with 9 bases matching TRBD2. Germline V gives CDR1 SEHNR, CDR2 FQNEAQ (reference sequence). The CDR3 is 14 residues long. V lost 5 bases and J lost 8; bases outside the gene matches: 7. CDR3 bases: TGTGCCAGCAGCCTTCTAGCGGGGACTTATGAGCAGTTCTTC. It specifies CASSLLAGTYEQFF.

The chain has TRBV2 and TRBJ2-7; possibly TRBD1 for D (5 bases). V was cut by 7 bases and J by 5 bases, with 9 bases left in between. Germline CDR1 and CDR2: SNHLY and FYNNEI. CDR3 length: 11 residues. The CDR3 DNA reads TGTGCCAGCAAGGGCAGGGACGAGCAGTACTTC. Translation gives CASKGRDEQYF.

The gene calls are TRBV6-2 or TRBV6-3 and TRBJ1-2; 7 bases line up with TRBD1. The CDR3 covers 14 residues. V was clipped by 4 bases and J by 2 bases; unmatched bases: 4. Germline V gene data show CDR1 as MNHEY and CDR2 as SVGEGT. CDR3 in DNA: TGTGCCAGCAGTTTCGGGACAGCGAACTATGGCTACACCTTC. This sequence encodes CASSFGTANYGYTF.

The rearrangement uses TRBV11-2 and TRBJ2-1; 7 nucleotides line up with TRBD1. The CDR3 runs to 14 residues. V was clipped by 5 bases and J by 7 bases; unmatched bases: 8. Germline V gives CDR1 SGHAT, CDR2 FQNNGV. CDR3 in amino acids: CASSGLTGTNEQFF. The CDR3 DNA sequence: TGTGCCAGCAGCGGGTTGACAGGGACGAATGAGCAGTTCTTC.